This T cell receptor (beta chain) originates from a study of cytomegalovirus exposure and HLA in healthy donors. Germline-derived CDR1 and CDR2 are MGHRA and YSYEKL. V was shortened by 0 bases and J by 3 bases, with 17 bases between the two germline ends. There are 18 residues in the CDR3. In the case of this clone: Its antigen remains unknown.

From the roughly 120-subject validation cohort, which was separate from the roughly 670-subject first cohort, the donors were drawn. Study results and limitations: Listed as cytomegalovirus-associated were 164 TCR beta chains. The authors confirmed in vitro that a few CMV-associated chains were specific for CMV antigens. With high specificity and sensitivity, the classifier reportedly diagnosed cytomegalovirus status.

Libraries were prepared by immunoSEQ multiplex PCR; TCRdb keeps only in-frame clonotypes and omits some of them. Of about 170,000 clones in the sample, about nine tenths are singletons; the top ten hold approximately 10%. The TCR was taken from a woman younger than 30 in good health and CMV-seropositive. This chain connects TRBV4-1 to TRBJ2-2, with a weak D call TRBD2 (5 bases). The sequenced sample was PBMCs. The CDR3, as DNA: TGCGCCAGCAGCCAAGATGGGCTAGCTGACGGCTACACCGGGGAGCTGTTTTTT. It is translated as CASSQDGLADGYTGELFF.